This TCR beta chain was identified in a study of CD8+CD57+ T cells in acquired aplastic anemia. Study details: DNA per sorted CD4+ or CD8+ sample ranged about 0.2 to 27.4 ug, averaging 3.2 ug.

TCR beta VDJ combinations and CDR3 sequences were profiled from genomic DNA. TCRdb reprocessed the reads via MiXCR and lists one record per CDR3 protein. The sample records about 150,000 distinct CDR3 sequences, approximately 52% being singletons. The ends were cut back, 3 bases at V and 8 bases at J, with 10 bases in the middle. Germline assignment: CDR1 DFQATT and CDR2 SNEGSKA (reference sequence). The CDR3 is made up of 11 amino acids. Remarks on this clonotype: Its cognate antigen is unknown.

Sequencing was done on patients that had shown CD8+CD57+ cell expansion by flow cytometry. General study points: Comparison of patients with controls identified approximately 28 shared CD8+ CDR3 sequences.

This chain joins TRBV20-1 and TRBJ1-1, with unresolved D. The clonotype was recovered from a human donor with aplastic anemia. Source material: sorted CD4+, CD8+, or CD8+CD57+ T cells (not recorded which) from PBMCs. The CDR3, as DNA: TGCAGTGCTAGGTCCATCCACGAAGCTTTCTTT. Protein sequence: CSARSIHEAFF.